Shown below are 10 T cell receptor beta chains from a single sample sequenced in a study of tumour-infiltrating T cells in Burkitt lymphoma. Assay: immunoSEQ multiplex PCR; the TCRdb copy retains only in-frame clones and omits some. The profile shows about 13,000 clones, over 75% of them singletons. The material sequenced was tumor tissue. All receptors come from a human donor with diffuse large B-cell lymphoma.

The chain joins TRBV14 to TRBJ2-7, with D perhaps TRBD1 or TRBD2 (5 bases each). V was shortened by 8 bases and J by 2 bases, with 13 bases between the two germline ends. The germline V gene has CDR1 SGHDN and CDR2 FVKESK. There are 13 residues in the CDR3. CDR3 sequence: CASSSGRAYEQYF. The DNA for the CDR3 is TGTGCCAGCTCGAGCGGCAGGGCCTACGAGCAGTACTTC.

The chain links TRBV7-2 to TRBJ2-1, with a tentative D call TRBD2 (5 bases). Looked up from germline, CDR1 is SGHTA and CDR2 is FQGNSA. The CDR3 sequence is 14 residues long. Trimming cost V 4 bases and J 5 bases, with 12 bases left between them. CDR3 residues: CASSSRTSHNEQFF. CDR3 bases: TGTGCCAGCAGCTCACGGACTTCGCACAATGAGCAGTTCTTC. Combining the CDR3 with reference TRBV7-2 and TRBJ2-1 gives the whole variable domain GAGVSQSPSNKVTEKGKDVELRCDPISGHTALYWYRQSLGQGLEFLIYFQGNSAPDKSGLPSDRFSAERTGGSVSTLTIQRTQQEDSAVYLCASSSRTSHNEQFFGPGTRLTVL.

This rearrangement joins TRBV5-1 to TRBJ1-2; D may be TRBD1 (5 bases). This CDR3 region has 15 residues. V was shortened by 4 bases and J by 2 bases, with 15 bases between the two germline ends. Per the germline V gene, CDR1 is SGHRS and CDR2 is YFSETQ. CDR3 DNA: TGCGCCAGCAGCCTAGGAGGGACGGGAAACTATGGCTACACCTTC. Amino acids: CASSLGGTGNYGYTF.

This chain joins TRBV7-6 and TRBJ2-7; TRBD2 agrees at 10 bases. Germline CDR1 reads SGHVS; CDR2 reads FNYEAQ. Trimming took 5 bases from V and 1 from J; bases not matched to a gene: 8. This CDR3 has 16 amino acids. The CDR3 DNA reads TGTGCCAGCAGCCCCCTAGCGGGAGATGTATCCTACGAGCAGTACTTC. Translation: CASSPLAGDVSYEQYF.

The chain uses TRBV14 and TRBJ2-1, with 10 bases lining up with TRBD2. The CDR3 is made up of 20 amino acids. Germline CDR1 is SGHDN and CDR2 is FVKESK. The ends lost 8 bases at V and 0 bases at J; junction bases unmatched: 19. CDR3 DNA: TGTGCCAGCTCCAGCTTTGGACTAGCGGAAGGTACCAGCTCCTACAATGAGCAGTTCTTC. Amino acid sequence: CASSSFGLAEGTSSYNEQFF.

DNA of the CDR3: TGTGCCAGCAGTTACTCTGGGCAGGGAGATTCACCCCTCCACTTT. Translation: CASSYSGQGDSPLHF. The chain has TRBV6-6 and TRBJ1-6; possibly TRBD1 for D (5 bases). The CDR3 consists of 15 residues. Trimming took off 0 bases at V and 8 bases at J, with 11 bases between the two ends. Looked up from germline, CDR1 is MNHNY and CDR2 is SVGAGI (reference sequence).

This chain joins TRBV5-4 and TRBJ1-1, with a possible D match to TRBD1 (5 bases). Germline V gene sequence: CDR1 SGHNT, CDR2 YYREEE (reference sequence). The CDR3 contains 14 residues. V shed 0 bases and J shed 3 bases, with 9 bases lying between them. The CDR3 DNA reads TGTGCCAGCAGCTTGGGGGGGTTCGACACTGAAGCTTTCTTT. As protein: CASSLGGFDTEAFF.

V is TRBV5-1 and J is TRBJ2-3; D is ambiguous. Germline loops: CDR1 SGHRS, CDR2 YFSETQ. The V end lost 4 bases, the J end lost 6 bases, and 9 bases lay between the germline ends. This CDR3 contains 12 residues. CDR3 in amino acids: CASSPPGDTQYF. The CDR3 region has the DNA TGCGCCAGCAGCCCCCCTGGGGATACGCAGTATTTT.

This clone was found a few times. The conserved phenylalanine or tryptophan normally closing the CDR3 is absent here, so this likely arose from a read error. Because the CDR3's place on the DNA is in doubt, the DNA is left out and the CDR3 is given as listed by TCRdb. The CDR3 loop reads CASSLGVRQEVFS. The chain links TRBV7-3 to TRBJ1-1. The germline V gene encodes CDR1 SGHTA and CDR2 FQGTGA. Ends included, the CDR3 has 13 residues.

This chain uses TRBV2 with TRBJ2-3, with TRBD2 matching over 15 bases. Germline trimming cut 7 bases from V and 1 base from J; bases unmatched to any gene: 6. Germline CDR1 is SNHLY and CDR2 is FYNNEI. CDR3 length: 17 amino acids. Written as DNA, the CDR3 is TGTGCCAGCATGGGACTAGCGGGGGGCAGGGGCACAGATACGCAGTATTTT. It translates to CASMGLAGGRGTDTQYF. The variable domain in full, completed from reference TRBV2 and TRBJ2-3, reads EPEVTQTPSHQVTQMGQEVILRCVPISNHLYFYWYRQILGQKVEFLVSFYNNEISEKSEIFDDQFSVERPDGSNFTLKIRSTKLEDSAMYFCASMGLAGGRGTDTQYFGPGTRLTVL.